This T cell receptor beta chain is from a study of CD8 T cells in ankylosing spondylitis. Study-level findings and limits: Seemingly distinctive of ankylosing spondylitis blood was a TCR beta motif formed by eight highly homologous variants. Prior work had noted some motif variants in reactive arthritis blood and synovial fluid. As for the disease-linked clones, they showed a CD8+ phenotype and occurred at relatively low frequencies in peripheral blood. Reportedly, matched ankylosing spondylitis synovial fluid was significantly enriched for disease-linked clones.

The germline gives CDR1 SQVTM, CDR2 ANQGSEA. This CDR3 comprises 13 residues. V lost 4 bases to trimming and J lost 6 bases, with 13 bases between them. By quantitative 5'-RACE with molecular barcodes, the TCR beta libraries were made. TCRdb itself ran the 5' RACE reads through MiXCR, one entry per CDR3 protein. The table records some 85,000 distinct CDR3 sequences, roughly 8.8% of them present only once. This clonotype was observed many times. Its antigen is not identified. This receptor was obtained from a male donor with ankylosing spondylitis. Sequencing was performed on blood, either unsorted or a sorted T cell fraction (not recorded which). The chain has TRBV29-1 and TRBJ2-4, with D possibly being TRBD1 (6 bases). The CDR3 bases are TGCAGCGTTGTATACCGGGACACAAACATTCAGTACTTC. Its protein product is CSVVYRDTNIQYF.